The clone carrying this T cell receptor (beta chain) was found once. An amount of RNA that ranged from roughly 0.5 to 1 ug was reverse transcribed with random hexamers. TCR beta CDR3 was amplified by immunoSEQ covering 54 Vbeta and 13 Jbeta. TCRdb reanalysed the immunoSEQ multiplex PCR reads using MiXCR and keeps one entry per CDR3 protein. Counted here are 100,000 to 150,000 distinct CDR3 sequences, under 96% occurring once; the ten biggest clones make up less than 0.15%. The data stem from a study of CD8 T cells in Susac syndrome. Looking at the study overall: Within the sequenced Susac syndrome patient group, six exhibited active disease and under 10 were in remission.

TCR beta was sequenced from blood CD8+ and CD4+ T cells. The CD8+ and CD4+ T cells were negatively isolated, with the TEMRA cells enriched by FACS. The TCR comes from a human donor with Susac syndrome. The sample comprised CD4+ T cells from PBMCs.

The CDR3 loop reads CASSQVGGVTGELFF. The CDR3, as DNA: TGTGCCAGCAGCCAAGTTGGGGGAGTCACCGGGGAGCTGTTTTTT. This chain connects TRBV14 to TRBJ2-2; D is possibly TRBD1 or TRBD2 (5 bases each). This CDR3 is built from 15 residues. Trimming left V 1 base short and J 4 bases short, with 10 bases between. Germline V gene lookup returns CDR1 SGHDN and CDR2 FVKESK.